Detailed here is one T cell receptor (beta chain). The data were produced by immunoSEQ multiplex PCR, yet TCRdb's version contains in-frame clones alone and is incomplete. This table has 150,000 to 200,000 clones, approximately 85% appearing once. These data originate in a study of blood T cell repertoires in COVID-19. V gave up 2 bases and J gave up 2 bases, with 10 bases separating them. The CDR3 runs to 13 residues. Germline-derived CDR1 and CDR2 are SQVTM and ANQGSEA. The sequencing input was peripheral blood. The rearrangement links TRBV29-1 to TRBJ2-7; D is unresolved. This TCR came from a man aged 60 to 75 with active or convalescent COVID-19. CDR3 amino acids: CSVESVRTYEQYF. CDR3 in DNA: TGCAGCGTTGAATCTGTCAGAACCTACGAGCAGTACTTC.